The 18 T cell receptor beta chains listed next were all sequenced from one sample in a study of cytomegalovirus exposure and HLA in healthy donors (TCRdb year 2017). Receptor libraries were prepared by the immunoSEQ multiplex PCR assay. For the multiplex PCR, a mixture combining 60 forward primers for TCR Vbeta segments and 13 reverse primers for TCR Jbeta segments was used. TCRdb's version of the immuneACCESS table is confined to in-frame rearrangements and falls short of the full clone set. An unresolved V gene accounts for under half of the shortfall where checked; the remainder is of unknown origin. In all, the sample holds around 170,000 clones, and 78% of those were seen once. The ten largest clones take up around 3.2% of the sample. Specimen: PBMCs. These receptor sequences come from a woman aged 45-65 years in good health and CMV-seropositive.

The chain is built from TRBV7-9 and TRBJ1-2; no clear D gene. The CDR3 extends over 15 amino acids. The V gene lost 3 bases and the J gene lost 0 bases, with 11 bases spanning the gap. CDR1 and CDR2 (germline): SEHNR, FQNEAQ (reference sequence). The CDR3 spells CASSFGGDPNYGYTF. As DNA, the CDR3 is TGTGCCAGCAGCTTTGGAGGAGACCCTAACTATGGCTACACCTTC.

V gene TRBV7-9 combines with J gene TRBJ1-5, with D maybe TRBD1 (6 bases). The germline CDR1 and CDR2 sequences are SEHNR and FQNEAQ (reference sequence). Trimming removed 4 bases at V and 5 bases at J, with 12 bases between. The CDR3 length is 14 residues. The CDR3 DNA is TGTGCCAGCAGCTCCGGGACATCGGATCAGCCCCAGCATTTT. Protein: CASSSGTSDQPQHF.

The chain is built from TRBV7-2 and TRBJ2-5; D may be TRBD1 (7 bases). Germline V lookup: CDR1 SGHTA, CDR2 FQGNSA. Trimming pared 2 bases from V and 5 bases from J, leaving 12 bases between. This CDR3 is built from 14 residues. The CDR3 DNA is TGTGCCAGCAGCTTACCAGGGGGGTGGGAGACCCAGTACTTC. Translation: CASSLPGGWETQYF.

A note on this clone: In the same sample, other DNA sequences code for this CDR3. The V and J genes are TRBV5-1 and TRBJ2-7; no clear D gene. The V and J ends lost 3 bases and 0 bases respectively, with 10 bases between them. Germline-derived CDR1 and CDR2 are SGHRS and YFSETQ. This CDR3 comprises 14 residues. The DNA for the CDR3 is TGCGCCAGCAGCTCGACGGGTTCCTCCTACGAGCAGTACTTC. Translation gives CASSSTGSSYEQYF.

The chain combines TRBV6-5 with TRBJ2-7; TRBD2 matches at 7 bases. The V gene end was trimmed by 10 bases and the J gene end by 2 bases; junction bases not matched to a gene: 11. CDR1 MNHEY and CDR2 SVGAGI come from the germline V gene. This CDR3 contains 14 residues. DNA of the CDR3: TGTGCCACGCGAGCGGGGAACCGCGCCTACGAGCAGTACTTC. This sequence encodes CATRAGNRAYEQYF.

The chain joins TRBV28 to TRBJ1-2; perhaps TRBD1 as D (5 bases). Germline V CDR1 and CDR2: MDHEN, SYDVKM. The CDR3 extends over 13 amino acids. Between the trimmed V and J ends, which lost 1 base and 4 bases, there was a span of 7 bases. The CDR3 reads CASSLSGPYGYTF. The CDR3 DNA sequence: TGTGCCAGCAGTTTATCAGGGCCCTATGGCTACACCTTC.

This CDR3 reads CAWSPGSTNEKLFF. In DNA form, the CDR3 reads TGTGCCTGGAGTCCCGGGTCAACTAATGAAAAACTGTTTTTT. The chain uses TRBV30 and TRBJ1-4, with D unresolved. The germline V gene encodes CDR1 GTSNPN and CDR2 SVGIG (reference sequence). This CDR3 has 14 residues. Trimming pared 2 bases from V and 0 bases from J, leaving 7 bases between.

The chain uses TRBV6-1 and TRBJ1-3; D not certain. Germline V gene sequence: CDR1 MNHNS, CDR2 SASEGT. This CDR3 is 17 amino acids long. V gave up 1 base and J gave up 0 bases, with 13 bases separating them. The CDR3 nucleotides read TGTGCCAGCAGTGAAGTTGGCAGTTCCTTCTCTGGAAACACCATATATTTT. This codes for CASSEVGSSFSGNTIYF.

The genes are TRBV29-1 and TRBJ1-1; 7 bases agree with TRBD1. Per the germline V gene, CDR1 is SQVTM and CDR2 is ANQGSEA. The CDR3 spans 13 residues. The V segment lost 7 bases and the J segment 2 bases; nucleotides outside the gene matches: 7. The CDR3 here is CSAKTGSNTEAFF. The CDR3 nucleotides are TGCAGCGCTAAGACAGGGAGTAACACTGAAGCTTTCTTT.

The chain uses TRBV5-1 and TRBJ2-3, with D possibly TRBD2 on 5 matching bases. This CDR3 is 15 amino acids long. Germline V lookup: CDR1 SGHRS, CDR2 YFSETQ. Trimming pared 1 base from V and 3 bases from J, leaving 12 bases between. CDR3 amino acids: CASSLTSSVTDTQYF. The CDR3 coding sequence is TGCGCCAGCAGCTTGACTAGTAGTGTTACAGATACGCAGTATTTT.

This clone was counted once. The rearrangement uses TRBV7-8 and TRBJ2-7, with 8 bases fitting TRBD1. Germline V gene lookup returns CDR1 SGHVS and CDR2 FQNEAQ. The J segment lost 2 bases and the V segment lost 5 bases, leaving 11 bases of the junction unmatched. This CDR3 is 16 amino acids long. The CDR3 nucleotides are TGTGCCAGCAGCCCCCGTAGGGGACAGGCCACCTACGAGCAGTACTTC. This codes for CASSPRRGQATYEQYF. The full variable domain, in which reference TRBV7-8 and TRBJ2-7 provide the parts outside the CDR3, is GAGVSQSPRYKVAKRGQDVALRCDPISGHVSLFWYQQALGQGPEFLTYFQNEAQLDKSGLPSDRFFAERPEGSVSTLKIQRTQQEDSAVYLCASSPRRGQATYEQYFGPGTRLTVT.

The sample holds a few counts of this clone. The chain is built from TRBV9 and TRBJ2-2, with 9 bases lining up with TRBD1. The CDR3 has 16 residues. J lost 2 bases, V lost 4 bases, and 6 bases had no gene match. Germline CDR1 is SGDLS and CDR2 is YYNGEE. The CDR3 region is CASSPRQGGNTGELFF. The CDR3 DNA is TGTGCCAGCAGCCCCCGACAGGGGGGTAACACCGGGGAGCTGTTTTTT.

The CDR3 spells CASSQETQGTQFSGYTF. DNA for the CDR3: TGCGCCAGCAGCCAGGAGACCCAGGGGACCCAGTTTTCTGGCTACACCTTC. The chain uses TRBV4-1 and TRBJ1-2, with D tentatively TRBD1 (6 bases). This CDR3 is built from 17 residues. Germline V CDR1 and CDR2: MGHRA, YSYEKL. V lost 3 bases to trimming and J lost 7 bases, with 24 bases between them.

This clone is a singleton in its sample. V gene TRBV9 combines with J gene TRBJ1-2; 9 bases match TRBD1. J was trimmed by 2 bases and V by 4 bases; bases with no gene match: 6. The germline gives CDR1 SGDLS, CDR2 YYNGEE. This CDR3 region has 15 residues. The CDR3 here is CASSTPGTGNYGYTF. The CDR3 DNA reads TGTGCCAGCAGCACTCCCGGGACAGGGAACTATGGCTACACCTTC.

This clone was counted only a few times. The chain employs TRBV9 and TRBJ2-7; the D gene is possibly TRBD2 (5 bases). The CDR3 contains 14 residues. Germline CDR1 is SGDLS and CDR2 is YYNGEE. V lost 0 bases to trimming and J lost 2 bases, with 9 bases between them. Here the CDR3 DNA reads TGTGCCAGCAGCGTAGAGAGCGGCCCCTACGAGCAGTACTTC. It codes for CASSVESGPYEQYF. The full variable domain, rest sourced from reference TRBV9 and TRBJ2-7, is DSGVTQTPKHLITATGQRVTLRCSPRSGDLSVYWYQQSLDQGLQFLIQYYNGEERAKGNILERFSAQQFPDLHSELNLSSLELGDSALYFCASSVESGPYEQYFGPGTRLTVT.

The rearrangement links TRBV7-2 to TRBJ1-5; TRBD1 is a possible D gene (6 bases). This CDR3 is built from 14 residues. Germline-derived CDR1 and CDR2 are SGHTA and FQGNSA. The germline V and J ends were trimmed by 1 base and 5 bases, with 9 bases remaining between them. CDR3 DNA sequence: TGTGCCAGCAGCTTAGTACAGGGCGATCAGCCCCAGCATTTT. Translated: CASSLVQGDQPQHF.

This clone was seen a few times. CDR3 sequence (DNA): TGTGCCAGCAGGATTCTACAGGGTGCCGGTCTGGGGGTCAATCAGCCCCAGCATTTT. It is translated as CASRILQGAGLGVNQPQHF. The chain has TRBV28 and TRBJ1-5; possible D gene TRBD1, 6 bases. Trimming shortened V by 6 bases and J by 3 bases, and 27 bases separated the two germline ends. Germline V lookup: CDR1 MDHEN, CDR2 SYDVKM. CDR3 length: 19 residues.

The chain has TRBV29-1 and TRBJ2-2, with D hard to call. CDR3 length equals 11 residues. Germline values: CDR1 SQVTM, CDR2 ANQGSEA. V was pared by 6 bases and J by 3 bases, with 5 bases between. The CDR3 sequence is CSVRDTGELFF. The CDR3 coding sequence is TGCAGCGTCCGGGACACCGGGGAGCTGTTTTTT.